Presented here are 3 T cell receptor beta chains from one specimen sequenced in a study of blood T cell repertoires in COVID-19. Sequenced by immunoSEQ multiplex PCR; TCRdb stores in-frame clones only, minus some. The data contain roughly 500,000 clones, roughly nine tenths of them singletons. Sequenced: peripheral blood. These receptor sequences come from a man between 18 and 35 years old with COVID-19, enrolled during active disease.

This rearrangement joins TRBV19 to TRBJ1-3, with a weak D call TRBD1 (5 bases). V lost 11 bases and J lost 0, with 14 bases in between. CDR1 is LNHDA, CDR2 SQIVND, per germline (reference sequence). CDR3 length: 14 residues. CDR3 sequence (DNA): TGTGCCGCTGGGGGGGGACTCTCTGGAAACACCATATATTTT. This codes for CAAGGGLSGNTIYF. The whole variable domain, filled in from reference TRBV19 and TRBJ1-3, reads DGGITQSPKYLFRKEGQNVTLSCEQNLNHDAMYWYRQDPGQGLRLIYYSQIVNDFQKGDIAEGYSVSREKKESFPLTVTSAQKNPTAFYLCAAGGGLSGNTIYFGEGSWLTVV.

The rearrangement uses TRBV7-8 and TRBJ1-1; D possibly corresponds to TRBD1 (6 bases). The germline V gene has CDR1 SGHVS and CDR2 FQNEAQ. Trimming stripped 5 bases from V and 0 bases from J, with 13 bases between. The CDR3 has 15 residues. CDR3 DNA: TGTGCCAGCAGCCGACAGGTACCTATGAACACTGAAGCTTTCTTT. This translates into CASSRQVPMNTEAFF.

The chain combines TRBV10-3 with TRBJ2-3; 7 bases match TRBD2. V dropped 0 bases and J dropped 9; count of bases not matched to a gene: 0. The germline V gene encodes CDR1 ENHRY and CDR2 SYGVKD. The CDR3 is 12 residues long. The CDR3 sequence is CAISESGGTQYF. Here the CDR3 DNA reads TGTGCCATCAGTGAGTCGGGAGGGACGCAGTATTTT.